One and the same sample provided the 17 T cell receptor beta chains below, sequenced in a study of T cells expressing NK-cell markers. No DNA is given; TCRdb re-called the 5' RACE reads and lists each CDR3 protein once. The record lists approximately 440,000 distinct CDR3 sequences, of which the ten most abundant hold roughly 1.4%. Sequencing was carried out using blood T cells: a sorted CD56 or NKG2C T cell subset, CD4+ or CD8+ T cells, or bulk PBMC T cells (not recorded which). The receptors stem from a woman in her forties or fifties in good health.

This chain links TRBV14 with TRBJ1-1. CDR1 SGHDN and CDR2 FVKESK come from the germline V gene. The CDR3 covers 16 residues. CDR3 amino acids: CASSLRGGMKDTEAFF. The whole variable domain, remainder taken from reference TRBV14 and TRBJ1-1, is EAGVTQFPSHSVIEKGQTVTLRCDPISGHDNLYWYRRVMGKEIKFLLHFVKESKQDESGMPNNRFLAERTGGTYSTLKVQPAELEDSGVYFCASSLRGGMKDTEAFFGQGTRLTVV.

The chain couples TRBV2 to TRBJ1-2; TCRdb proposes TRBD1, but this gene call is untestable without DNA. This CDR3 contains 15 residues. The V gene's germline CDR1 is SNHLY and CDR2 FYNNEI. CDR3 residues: CAIPGPVGRTLGYTF.

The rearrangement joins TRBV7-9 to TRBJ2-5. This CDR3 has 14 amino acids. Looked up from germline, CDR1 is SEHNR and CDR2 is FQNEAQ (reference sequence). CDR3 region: CASSSTRAQETQYF.

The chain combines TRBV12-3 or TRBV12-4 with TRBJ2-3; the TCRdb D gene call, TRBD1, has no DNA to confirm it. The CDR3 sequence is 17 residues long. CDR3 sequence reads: CASSFMAGTIGTDTQYF.

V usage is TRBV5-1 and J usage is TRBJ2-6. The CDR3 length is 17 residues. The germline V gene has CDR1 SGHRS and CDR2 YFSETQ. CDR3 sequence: CASSSGPQGSGANVLTF. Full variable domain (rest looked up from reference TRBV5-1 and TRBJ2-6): KAGVTQTPRYLIKTRGQQVTLSCSPISGHRSVSWYQQTPGQGLQFLFEYFSETQRNKGNFPGRFSGRQFSNSRSEMNVSTLELGDSALYLCASSSGPQGSGANVLTFGAGSRLTVL.

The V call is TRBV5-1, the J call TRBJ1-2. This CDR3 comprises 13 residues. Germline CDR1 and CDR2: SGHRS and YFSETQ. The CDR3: CASSLSSVYGYTF.

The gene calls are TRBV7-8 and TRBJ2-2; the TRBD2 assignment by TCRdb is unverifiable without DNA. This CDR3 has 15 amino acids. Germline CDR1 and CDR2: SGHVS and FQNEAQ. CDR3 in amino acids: CASSLWERGTGELFF.

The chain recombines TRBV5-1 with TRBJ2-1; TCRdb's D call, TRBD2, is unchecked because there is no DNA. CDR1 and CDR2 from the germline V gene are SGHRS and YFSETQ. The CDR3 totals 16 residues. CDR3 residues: CASSPVPGLRDNEQFF.

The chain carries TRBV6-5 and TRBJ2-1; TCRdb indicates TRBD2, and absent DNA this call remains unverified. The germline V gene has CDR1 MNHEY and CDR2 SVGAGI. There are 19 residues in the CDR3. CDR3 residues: CASHERTGTSGLSYNEQFF.

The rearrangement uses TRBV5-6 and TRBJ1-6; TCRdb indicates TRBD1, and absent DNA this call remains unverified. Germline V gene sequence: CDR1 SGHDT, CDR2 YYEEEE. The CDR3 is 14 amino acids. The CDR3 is CASSSGLGGSPLHF.

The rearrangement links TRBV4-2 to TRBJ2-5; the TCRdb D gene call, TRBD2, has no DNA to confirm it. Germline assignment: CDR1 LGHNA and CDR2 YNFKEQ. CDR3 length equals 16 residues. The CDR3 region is CASSLTSGREEETQYF.

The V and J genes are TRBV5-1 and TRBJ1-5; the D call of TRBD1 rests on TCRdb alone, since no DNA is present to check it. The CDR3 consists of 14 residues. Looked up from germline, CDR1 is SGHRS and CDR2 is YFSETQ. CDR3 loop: CASSLGQEDQPQHF. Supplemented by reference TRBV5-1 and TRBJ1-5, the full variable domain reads KAGVTQTPRYLIKTRGQQVTLSCSPISGHRSVSWYQQTPGQGLQFLFEYFSETQRNKGNFPGRFSGRQFSNSRSEMNVSTLELGDSALYLCASSLGQEDQPQHFGDGTRLSIL.

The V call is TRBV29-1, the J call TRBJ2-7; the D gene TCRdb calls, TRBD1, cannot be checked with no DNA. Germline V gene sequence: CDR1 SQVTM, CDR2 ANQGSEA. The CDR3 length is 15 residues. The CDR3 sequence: CSVEDPTGDPYEQYF.

The CDR3: CASSLSQGQGNNEQFF. The chain couples TRBV28 to TRBJ2-1; TCRdb's D call of TRBD1 is untestable without DNA. Germline-derived CDR1 and CDR2 are MDHEN and SYDVKM. The CDR3 extends over 16 amino acids.

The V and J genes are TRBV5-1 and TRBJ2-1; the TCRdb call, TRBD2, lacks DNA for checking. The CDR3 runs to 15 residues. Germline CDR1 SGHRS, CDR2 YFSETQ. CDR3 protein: CASSLTSGRNNEQFF.

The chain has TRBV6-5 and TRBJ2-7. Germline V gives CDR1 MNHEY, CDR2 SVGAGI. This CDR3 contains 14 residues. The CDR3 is CASSYRGNGNEQYF.

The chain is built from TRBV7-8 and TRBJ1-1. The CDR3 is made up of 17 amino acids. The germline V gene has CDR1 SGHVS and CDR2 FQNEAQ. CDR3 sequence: CASSLALKANEHTEAFF. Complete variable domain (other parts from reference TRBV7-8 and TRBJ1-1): GAGVSQSPRYKVAKRGQDVALRCDPISGHVSLFWYQQALGQGPEFLTYFQNEAQLDKSGLPSDRFFAERPEGSVSTLKIQRTQQEDSAVYLCASSLALKANEHTEAFFGQGTRLTVV.